The 2 T cell receptor beta chains below come from one sample, sequenced in a study of patients and donors after allogeneic stem cell transplantation. TCRdb processed the RT-PCR reads anew with MiXCR; each CDR3 protein has one entry. The table has 190,000 or so distinct CDR3 sequences, more than 35% seen once. The sample comprised blood, either unsorted or a sorted T cell fraction (not recorded which). The receptors originated from a human donor who was either an allogeneic HSCT recipient or a stem cell or donor lymphocyte infusion donor (not recorded which). It is not recorded whose cells these are; they may come from a transplant donor.

This chain links TRBV7-2 with TRBJ2-1; D may be TRBD1 (6 bases). Germline assignment: CDR1 SGHTA and CDR2 FQGNSA. V was cut by 0 bases and J by 0 bases, with 9 bases left in between. The CDR3 is made up of 16 amino acids. In nucleotides, the CDR3 is TGTGCCAGCAGCTTAGCGGGGACAAGCTCCTACAATGAGCAGTTCTTC. Amino acid sequence: CASSLAGTSSYNEQFF.

This clonotype has more than one count but fewer than ten. The chain is built from TRBV20-1 and TRBJ1-6, with D uncertain. The CDR3 is 14 amino acids. The ends were cut back, 3 bases at V and 1 base at J, with 7 bases in the middle. Looked up from germline, CDR1 is DFQATT and CDR2 is SNEGSKA (reference sequence). This CDR3 reads CSASVVSYNSPLHF. CDR3 DNA sequence: TGCAGTGCTAGTGTGGTATCCTATAATTCACCCCTCCACTTT.